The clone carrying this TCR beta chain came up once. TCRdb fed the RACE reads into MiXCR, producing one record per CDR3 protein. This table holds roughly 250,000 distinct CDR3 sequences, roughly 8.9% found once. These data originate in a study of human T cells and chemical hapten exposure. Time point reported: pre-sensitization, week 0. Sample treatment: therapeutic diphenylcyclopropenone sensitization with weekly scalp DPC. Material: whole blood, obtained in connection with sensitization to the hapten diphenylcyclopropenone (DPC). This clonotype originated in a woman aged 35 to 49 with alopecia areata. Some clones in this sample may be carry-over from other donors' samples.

CDR3 sequence: CASSQEAWGTGTYEQYF. The CDR3 nucleotides read TGTGCCAGCAGCCAAGAGGCCTGGGGGACAGGCACCTACGAGCAGTACTTC. This sequence joins TRBV14 and TRBJ2-7; TRBD1 matches at 8 bases. J gave up 2 bases and V 0 bases, and 9 bases lay outside the gene matches. The CDR3 has 17 residues. The germline gives CDR1 SGHDN, CDR2 FVKESK.